This TCR beta chain appears in the sequencing data of a study of cytomegalovirus exposure and HLA in healthy donors. Regarding the study as a whole: The tendency of first-cohort TCR clusters to co-occur in the 120 or so validation repertoires was identified by a subsequent analysis. Associated with cytomegalovirus, according to the listing, were 164 TCR beta chains.

Regarding this clone: Its antigen is not known.

V dropped 6 bases and J dropped 2 bases, with 10 bases sitting between them. This CDR3 is built from 13 residues. The germline CDR1 and CDR2 sequences are MDHEN and SYDVKM. Separation from the roughly 700-subject first cohort characterized the roughly 130-subject validation cohort, to which the donors belonged. Sequencing was performed with immunoSEQ multiplex PCR; in TCRdb, only in-frame clones are kept and a portion is missing. The top ten clones hold 9% to 13% of a sample with about 88,000 clones, roughly 83% of them seen once. This sequence was found in a woman aged 18-29 years in good health and CMV-seropositive. Sample: PBMCs. J is TRBJ2-5 and V is TRBV28; perhaps TRBD2 as D (6 bases). The CDR3 loop is CASSIGTQETQYF. As DNA, the CDR3 is TGTGCCAGCAGCATAGGGACTCAAGAGACCCAGTACTTC.